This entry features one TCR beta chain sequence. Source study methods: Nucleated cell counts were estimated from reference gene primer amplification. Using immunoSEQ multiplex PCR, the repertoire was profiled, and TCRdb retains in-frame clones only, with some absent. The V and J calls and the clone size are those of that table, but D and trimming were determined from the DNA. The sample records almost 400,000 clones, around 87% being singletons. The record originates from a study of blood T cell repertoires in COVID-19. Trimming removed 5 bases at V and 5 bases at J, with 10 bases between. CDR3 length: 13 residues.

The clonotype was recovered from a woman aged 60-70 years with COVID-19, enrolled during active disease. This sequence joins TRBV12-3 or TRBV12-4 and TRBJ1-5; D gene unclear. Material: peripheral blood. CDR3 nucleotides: TGTGCCAGCAGTGTTAGATCCGATCAGCCCCAGCATTTT. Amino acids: CASSVRSDQPQHF.